This T cell receptor (beta chain) came from a study of PD-1 blockade in classical Hodgkin lymphoma. Study findings and constraints: CD4+ TCR diversity, unlike CD8+, climbed significantly by C4D1.

Time point here: cycle 4 day 1 (C4D1), after less than seven weeks of nivolumab. No patient escaped relapse after autologous stem cell transplantation, and brentuximab vedotin exposure varied. Details on this clone: The antigen remains unidentified.

Sequencing was performed with immunoSEQ multiplex PCR; in TCRdb, only in-frame clones are kept and a portion is missing. The data show tens of thousands of clones, with roughly nine tenths seen just once and 8% held by the top ten. The CDR3 consists of 13 residues. The V and J ends lost 3 bases and 2 bases respectively, with 8 bases between them. Germline V lookup: CDR1 MNHEY, CDR2 SMNVEV (reference sequence). The chain combines TRBV27 with TRBJ2-7; D gene unclear. Sequenced here: peripheral blood mononuclear cells (PBMCs), sampled before the fourth cycle of nivolumab. The TCR comes from a human donor with classical Hodgkin lymphoma. CDR3 bases: TGTGCCAGCAGTTTTGGTTTCCCCTACGAGCAGTACTTC. Its protein product is CASSFGFPYEQYF.